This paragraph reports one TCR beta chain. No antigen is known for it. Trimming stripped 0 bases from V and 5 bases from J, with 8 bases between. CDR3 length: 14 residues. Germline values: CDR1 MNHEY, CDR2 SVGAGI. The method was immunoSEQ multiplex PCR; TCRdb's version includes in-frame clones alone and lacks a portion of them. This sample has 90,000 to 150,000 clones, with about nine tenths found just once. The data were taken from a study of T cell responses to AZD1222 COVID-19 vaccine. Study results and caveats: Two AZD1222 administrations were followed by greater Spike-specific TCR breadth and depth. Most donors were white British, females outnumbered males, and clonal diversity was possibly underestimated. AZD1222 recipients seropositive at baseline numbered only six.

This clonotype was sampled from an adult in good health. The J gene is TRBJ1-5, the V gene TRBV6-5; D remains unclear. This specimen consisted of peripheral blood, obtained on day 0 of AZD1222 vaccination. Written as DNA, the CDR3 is TGTGCCAGCAGTTACTCGGCTTACGATCAGCCCCAGCATTTT. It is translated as CASSYSAYDQPQHF.